Listed here are 13 T cell receptor beta chains from one sample, sequenced in a study of T cell responses to AZD1222 COVID-19 vaccine (dated by TCRdb to the early 2020s). The protocol used for the library was the immunoSEQ multiplex PCR assay. TCRdb's version of the immuneACCESS table is confined to in-frame rearrangements and falls short of the full clone set. An unresolved V gene accounts for under half of the shortfall where checked; the remainder is of unknown origin. The sample table records roughly 130,000 clones; around 84% of these occur just once. 12% of the sample is taken by the ten largest. The time point tag for this specimen amounts to: baseline before first vaccination. Sequences were derived from peripheral blood, sampled on day 0 of AZD1222 vaccination. The receptors come from an adult in good health.

This clone was detected only once. V usage is TRBV6-5 and J usage is TRBJ1-5; D ambiguous. Trimming removed 8 bases at V and 0 bases at J, with 5 bases between. This CDR3 is 12 amino acids long. Per germline, CDR1 MNHEY and CDR2 SVGAGI. CDR3: CASGFSNQPQHF. In DNA, the CDR3 is TGTGCCAGCGGATTTAGCAATCAGCCCCAGCATTTT.

The V and J genes are TRBV27 and TRBJ2-3; 12 positions match TRBD2. V shed 8 bases, J shed 4 bases, and the junction held 10 bases outside the gene matches. The germline V gene has CDR1 MNHEY and CDR2 SMNVEV (reference sequence). The CDR3 consists of 16 residues. In DNA, the CDR3 is TGTGCCAGCTTTTCGACTAGCGGGAGTGAGGCAGATACGCAGTATTTT. Translation: CASFSTSGSEADTQYF.

The chain recombines TRBV4-1 with TRBJ2-2, with a tentative D call TRBD1 (6 bases). Trimming left V 1 base short and J 9 bases short, with 6 bases between. The CDR3 contains 12 residues. From germline, CDR1 is MGHRA and CDR2 YSYEKL. The CDR3 nucleotides read TGCGCCAGCAGCCAAGGGGGGCGGGAGCTGTTTTTT. It translates to CASSQGGRELFF.

The CDR3 DNA reads TGTGCTAGTGGCCGTAGCTACAATGAGCAGTTCTTC. This encodes CASGRSYNEQFF. The J gene is TRBJ2-1, the V gene TRBV12-5; D is uncertain. The V end was cut by 6 bases, the J end by 3 bases, with 6 bases between. CDR3 length: 12 residues. CDR1 is LGHNT, CDR2 FRNRAP, per germline.

The V call is TRBV6-2 or TRBV6-3, the J call TRBJ1-1; D gene uncertain. The length of the CDR3 is 15 residues. V was clipped by 2 bases and J by 1 base, with 11 bases between them. Per germline, CDR1 MNHEY and CDR2 SVGEGT. This CDR3 is CASSYPNTANTEAFF. In DNA form, the CDR3 reads TGTGCCAGCAGTTACCCAAACACAGCGAACACTGAAGCTTTCTTT.

The chain links TRBV10-2 to TRBJ1-2; possible D gene TRBD1, 6 bases. Per germline, CDR1 WSHSY and CDR2 SAAADI. Between the trimmed V and J ends, which lost 4 bases and 4 bases, there was a span of 19 bases. CDR3 length: 16 amino acids. The CDR3 nucleotides are TGCGCCAGCAGTGCTACGATCGGGGGGGCTGTCTATGGCTACACCTTC. Its translation: CASSATIGGAVYGYTF.

This clone has more than one count but fewer than ten. The genes are TRBV7-9 and TRBJ2-7; 8 nucleotides agree with TRBD2. CDR3 size: 14 residues. CDR1 is SEHNR, CDR2 FQNEAQ, per germline (reference sequence). With V trimmed by 5 bases and J by 2 bases, 5 bases remained unmatched. This CDR3 is CASSPRGGAYEQYF. The CDR3 DNA is TGTGCCAGCAGCCCCCGGGGGGGGGCCTACGAGCAGTACTTC. Using reference TRBV7-9 and TRBJ2-7 for the parts outside the CDR3, the full variable domain is DTGVSQNPRHKITKRGQNVTFRCDPISEHNRLYWYRQTLGQGPEFLTYFQNEAQLEKSRLLSDRFSAERPKGSFSTLEIQRTEQGDSAMYLCASSPRGGAYEQYFGPGTRLTVT.

V and J are TRBV10-3 and TRBJ2-7; 8 bases line up with TRBD2. CDR1 and CDR2 (germline): ENHRY, SYGVKD. V lost 4 bases and J lost 3; bases outside the gene matches: 2. CDR3 length equals 13 residues. In DNA, the CDR3 is TGTGCCATCAGTGCCCGGGAGGGCTACGAGCAGTACTTC. It yields the protein CAISAREGYEQYF.

CDR3 nucleotides: TGCGCCAGCACCAACCCAGGCAGGGATGAAAAACTGTTTTTT. It codes for CASTNPGRDEKLFF. This chain joins TRBV10-1 and TRBJ1-4; a possible D gene is TRBD1 (5 bases). Germline loops: CDR1 WNHNN, CDR2 SYGVQD (reference sequence). The V and J ends lost 7 bases and 6 bases respectively, with 15 bases between them. The CDR3 runs to 14 residues.

The chain is built from TRBV19 and TRBJ2-5; D is tentatively TRBD1 or TRBD2 (5 bases each). Trimming left V 1 base short and J 1 base short, with 7 bases between. CDR3 size: 14 residues. Germline lookup yields CDR1 LNHDA and CDR2 SQIVND (reference sequence). The CDR3 DNA sequence: TGTGCCAGTAGTATAGGGGGGACCCAAGAGACCCAGTACTTC. Amino acids: CASSIGGTQETQYF.

The chain employs TRBV2 and TRBJ1-4, with a weak D call TRBD1 (6 bases). V was shortened by 7 bases and J by 6 bases, with 12 bases between the two germline ends. The germline V gene encodes CDR1 SNHLY and CDR2 FYNNEI. This CDR3 spans 13 amino acids. The CDR3 DNA reads TGTGCCAGCAATAGGGGGATGGATGAAAAACTGTTTTTT. Its protein is CASNRGMDEKLFF.

This clone occurred once. This chain links TRBV3-1 (or the pseudogene TRBV3-2) with TRBJ1-6; a weak D match, TRBD1 (5 bases). There are 17 residues in the CDR3. The germline V and J ends were trimmed by 3 bases and 0 bases, with 12 bases remaining between them. Germline CDR1 is LGHDT and CDR2 is YNNKEL (reference sequence). The CDR3 coding sequence is TGTGCCAGCAGCCACAGGGACCGACTCTCCTATAATTCACCCCTCCACTTT. It is translated as CASSHRDRLSYNSPLHF.

J is TRBJ2-5 and V is TRBV12-3 or TRBV12-4; 8 bases fit TRBD1. With 6 bases clipped from V and 4 bases from J, the junction kept 1 base outside the gene matches. CDR3 length: 12 residues. Written as DNA, the CDR3 is TGTGCCAGCAGCACAGGGGGAGAGACCCAGTACTTC. Amino acids: CASSTGGETQYF.